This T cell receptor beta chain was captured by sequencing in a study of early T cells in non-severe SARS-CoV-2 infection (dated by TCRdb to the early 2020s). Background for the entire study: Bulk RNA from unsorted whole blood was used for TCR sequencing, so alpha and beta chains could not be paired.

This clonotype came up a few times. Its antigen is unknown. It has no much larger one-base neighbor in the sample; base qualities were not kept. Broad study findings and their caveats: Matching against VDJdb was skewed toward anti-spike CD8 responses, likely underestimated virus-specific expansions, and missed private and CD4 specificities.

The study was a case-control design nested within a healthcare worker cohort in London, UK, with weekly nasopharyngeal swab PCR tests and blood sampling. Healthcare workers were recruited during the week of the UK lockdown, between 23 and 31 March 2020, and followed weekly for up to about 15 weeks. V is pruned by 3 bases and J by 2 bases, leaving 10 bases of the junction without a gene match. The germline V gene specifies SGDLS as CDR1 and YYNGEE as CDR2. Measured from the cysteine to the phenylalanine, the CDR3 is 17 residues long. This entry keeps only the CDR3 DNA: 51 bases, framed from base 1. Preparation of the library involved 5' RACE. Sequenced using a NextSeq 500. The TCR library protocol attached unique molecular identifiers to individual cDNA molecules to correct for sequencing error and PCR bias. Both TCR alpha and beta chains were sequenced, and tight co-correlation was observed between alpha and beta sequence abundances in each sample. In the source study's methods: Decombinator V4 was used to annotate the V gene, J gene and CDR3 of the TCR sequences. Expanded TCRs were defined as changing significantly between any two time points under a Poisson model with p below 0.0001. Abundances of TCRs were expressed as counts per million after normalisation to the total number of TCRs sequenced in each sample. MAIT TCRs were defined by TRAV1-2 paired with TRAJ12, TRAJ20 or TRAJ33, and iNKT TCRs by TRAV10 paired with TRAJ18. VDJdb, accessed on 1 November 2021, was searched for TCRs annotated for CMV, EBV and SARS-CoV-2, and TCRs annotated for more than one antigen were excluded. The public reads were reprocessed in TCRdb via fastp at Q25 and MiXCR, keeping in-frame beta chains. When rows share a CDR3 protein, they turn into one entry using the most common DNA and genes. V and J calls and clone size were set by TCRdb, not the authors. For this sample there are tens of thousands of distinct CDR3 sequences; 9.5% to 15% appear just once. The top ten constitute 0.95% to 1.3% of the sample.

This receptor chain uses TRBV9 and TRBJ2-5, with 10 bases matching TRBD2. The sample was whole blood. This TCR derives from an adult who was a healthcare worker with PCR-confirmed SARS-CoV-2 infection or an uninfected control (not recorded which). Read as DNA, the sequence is TGTGCCAGCAGCGCGTCCTTCCGAGCGGGGGGGCAAGAGACCCAGTACTTC. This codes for CASSASFRAGGQETQYF.